Below, 5 T cell receptor beta chains from the same sample are listed, as sequenced in a study of T cell responses to AZD1222 COVID-19 vaccine. The data were produced by immunoSEQ multiplex PCR, yet TCRdb's version contains in-frame clones alone and is incomplete. The sample records 120,000 to 150,000 clones, approximately 94% being singletons. The source was peripheral blood, collected on day 0 of AZD1222 vaccination. The receptors stem from an adult in good health.

The chain couples TRBV7-2 to TRBJ2-7; D gene uncertain. CDR1 is SGHTA and CDR2 is FQGNSA in the germline V gene. Trimming stripped 5 bases from V and 3 bases from J, with 17 bases between. The CDR3 length is 15 residues. CDR3 loop: CASSPSTTEIYEQYF. The CDR3 nucleotides are TGTGCCAGCAGCCCCTCAACGACTGAAATCTACGAGCAGTACTTC.

The J gene is TRBJ1-2, the V gene TRBV5-5; a weak D match, TRBD1 (5 bases). CDR3 length: 15 amino acids. V lost 4 bases, J lost 5 bases, and 18 bases lay in between. Germline V lookup: CDR1 SGHKS, CDR2 YYEKEE (reference sequence). This chain's CDR3 is CASSEIRGQIYGYTF. CDR3 DNA: TGTGCCAGCAGCGAAATTAGGGGCCAGATTTATGGCTACACCTTC.

CDR3 sequence reads: CTSTEGYTDTQYF. The CDR3 DNA reads TGTACATCAACGGAGGGCTACACAGATACGCAGTATTTT. V is TRBV6-5 and J is TRBJ2-3; tentatively, D is TRBD2 (6 bases). Germline-derived CDR1 and CDR2 are MNHEY and SVGAGI. This CDR3 contains 13 residues.

In its sample, this clone was seen once. The rearrangement joins TRBV29-1 to TRBJ2-7; D not resolved. Germline CDR1 is SQVTM and CDR2 is ANQGSEA. V was trimmed by 3 bases and J by 2 bases, leaving 14 bases between them. The CDR3 covers 14 residues. DNA for the CDR3: TGCAGCGTTGACGCGACGGTGGCCCCCTACGAGCAGTACTTC. This encodes CSVDATVAPYEQYF.

This chain links TRBV7-9 with TRBJ1-2; 8 nucleotides align to TRBD1. Germline V gene lookup returns CDR1 SEHNR and CDR2 FQNEAQ (reference sequence). The CDR3 extends over 16 amino acids. Germline trimming cut 2 bases from V and 3 bases from J; bases unmatched to any gene: 8. CDR3 in amino acids: CASSLSPAGGHYGYTF. The CDR3 bases are TGTGCCAGCAGCTTATCCCCGGCAGGGGGCCACTATGGCTACACCTTC.